Listed below are T cell receptor beta chains from one sample, sequenced in a study of cytomegalovirus exposure and HLA in healthy donors. The protocol was immunoSEQ multiplex PCR, while the TCRdb copy is restricted to in-frame clones and leaves out a portion. Of 110,000 or so clones listed, under 85% are singletons. The sequenced material came from PBMCs. The receptors derive from a man aged 40-49 years in good health and CMV-seropositive. Each CDR3 is given with its conserved first and last residue. A D gene is named only where the DNA matches it firmly. The listing skips clone size in some rows; elsewhere it reads once, few, many or a size class.

v_gene	d_gene	j_gene	abundance	CDR3aa	CDR3nt
TRBV7-2	TRBD1	TRBJ1-4	.	CASSLSGQINEKLFF	TGTGCCAGCAGCTTATCGGGACAGATTAATGAAAAACTGTTTTTT
TRBV7-2	.	TRBJ2-3	.	CASGLLSSYTDTQYF	TGTGCCAGCGGACTCCTTTCCTCCTACACAGATACGCAGTATTTT
TRBV7-8	.	TRBJ2-7	.	CASSHRGYEQYF	TGTGCCAGCAGCCACCGGGGCTACGAGCAGTACTTC
TRBV19	TRBD1	TRBJ1-2	.	CASSTPDRGMSGYTF	TGTGCCAGTAGTACTCCGGACAGGGGTATGTCTGGCTACACCTTC
TRBV6-1	.	TRBJ1-5	.	CASMREGIQPQHF	TGTGCCAGCATGAGGGAGGGTATTCAGCCCCAGCATTTT
TRBV9	TRBD1	TRBJ2-3	.	CASSVALGQITDTQYF	TGTGCCAGCAGCGTAGCTTTGGGACAGATTACAGATACGCAGTATTTT
TRBV9	.	TRBJ1-2	.	CASSVASRQAGGYTF	TGTGCCAGCAGCGTAGCATCGCGGCAGGCGGGAGGCTACACCTTC
TRBV6-6	.	TRBJ1-5	.	CASKPRAGASNQPQHF	TGTGCCAGCAAACCTAGGGCGGGGGCAAGCAATCAGCCCCAGCATTTT
TRBV14	.	TRBJ2-1	once	CASSPIGRGNEQFF	TGTGCCAGCAGCCCCATTGGAAGGGGCAATGAGCAGTTCTTC
TRBV2	.	TRBJ1-1	.	CASRSGLRNTEAFF	TGTGCCAGCAGATCGGGACTCCGGAACACTGAAGCTTTCTTT
TRBV27	TRBD2	TRBJ2-7	.	CASTRIAGASYEQYF	TGTGCCAGCACCCGAATAGCGGGGGCCTCCTACGAGCAGTACTTC
TRBV28	TRBD2	TRBJ2-1	.	CASRQSGGASGEQFF	TGTGCCAGCAGACAAAGCGGGGGGGCCAGTGGTGAGCAGTTCTTC
TRBV7-9	.	TRBJ2-7	.	CASSAQAGGDEQYF	TGTGCCAGCAGCGCACAGGCAGGCGGCGACGAGCAGTACTTC
TRBV27	TRBD1	TRBJ2-3	.	CASSLGQGRDTQYF	TGTGCCAGCAGTCTCGGACAGGGTAGAGATACGCAGTATTTT
TRBV7-9	.	TRBJ1-4	.	CSSSSHRVTNEKLFF	TGTTCCAGCAGCTCCCACAGGGTTACTAATGAAAAACTGTTTTTT
TRBV5-1	TRBD2	TRBJ2-3	.	CASSETSGSDTQYF	TGCGCCAGCAGCGAAACTAGCGGATCAGATACGCAGTATTTT
TRBV5-1	.	TRBJ1-2	.	CASSTQGGGYTF	TGCGCCAGCAGCACGCAGGGAGGAGGCTACACCTTC
TRBV5-1	TRBD1	TRBJ1-5	once	CASSLGQGGQPQHF	TGCGCCAGCAGCTTGGGACAGGGAGGCCAGCCCCAGCATTTT
TRBV29-1	.	TRBJ1-1	.	CSVEDPDRSNTEAFF	TGCAGCGTTGAAGACCCCGACAGATCAAACACTGAAGCTTTCTTT
TRBV28	.	TRBJ1-2	.	CASTSDRGGDYGYTF	TGTGCCAGCACAAGTGACCGGGGGGGTGACTATGGCTACACCTTC
TRBV11-2	TRBD1	TRBJ2-7	.	CASSMGAGTGANEQYF	TGTGCCAGCAGCATGGGAGCCGGGACAGGGGCAAACGAGCAGTACTTC
TRBV19	.	TRBJ1-5	.	CASTQGGGGNQPQHF	TGTGCCAGTACCCAGGGTGGGGGCGGCAATCAGCCCCAGCATTTT
TRBV18	TRBD2	TRBJ2-7	.	CASSHLGTSGGRPSYEQYF	TGTGCCAGCTCACACTTAGGAACTAGCGGGGGCCGTCCCTCCTACGAGCAGTACTTC
TRBV7-3	.	TRBJ2-3	once	CASSPQPTSHTDTQYF	TGTGCCAGCAGCCCCCAGCCGACTAGTCATACAGATACGCAGTATTTT
TRBV25-1	TRBD1	TRBJ1-2	.	CASSTPGTDLYYGYTF	TGTGCCAGCAGTACCCCAGGGACAGACTTATACTATGGCTACACCTTC
TRBV9	.	TRBJ2-1	few	CASSVASSYNEQFF	TGTGCCAGCAGCGTAGCTAGCTCTTACAATGAGCAGTTCTTC
TRBV7-2	TRBD1	TRBJ2-7	.	CASSRDRGPYEQYF	TGTGCCAGCAGCCGGGACAGGGGCCCCTACGAGCAGTACTTC
TRBV11-1	.	TRBJ1-3	few	CASSLVGANSGNTIYF	TGTGCCAGCAGCTTGGTAGGGGCCAACTCTGGAAACACCATATATTTT
TRBV6-5	TRBD1	TRBJ1-2	.	CASGKRQGRGYTF	TGTGCCAGCGGAAAACGACAGGGTAGAGGCTACACCTTC
TRBV4-2	.	TRBJ2-5	.	CASSQDEVGQETQYF	TGTGCCAGCAGCCAAGATGAGGTCGGCCAAGAGACCCAGTACTTC
TRBV14	.	TRBJ1-4	few	CASSQDHSEKLFF	TGTGCCAGCAGCCAAGATCACAGCGAAAAACTGTTTTTT
TRBV7-9	.	TRBJ1-4	.	CASSWQSATNEKLFF	TGTGCCAGCAGCTGGCAGTCTGCAACTAATGAAAAACTGTTTTTT
TRBV28	.	TRBJ1-5	.	CASTLWSGIQPQHF	TGTGCCAGCACCCTATGGTCAGGGATACAGCCCCAGCATTTT
TRBV27	TRBD1	TRBJ2-7	.	CASGLNGQVLSGQQYF	TGTGCCAGTGGGCTAAACGGACAGGTGCTTTCCGGCCAGCAGTACTTC
TRBV18	TRBD1	TRBJ2-7	.	CASSPQGQPGDYEQYF	TGTGCCAGCTCACCACAGGGACAGCCCGGGGACTACGAGCAGTACTTC
TRBV6-5	TRBD1	TRBJ2-7	.	CASSYSFSGTGGEQYF	TGTGCCAGCAGTTACTCCTTTTCCGGGACAGGGGGGGAGCAGTACTTC
TRBV29-1	TRBD1	TRBJ2-7	once	CSVEDRENYEQYF	TGCAGCGTGGAGGACAGGGAAAACTACGAGCAGTACTTC
TRBV21-1	.	TRBJ2-1	.	CASSKCCPGGEDNEQFF	TGTGCCAGCAGCAAATGTTGTCCGGGGGGGGAAGACAATGAGCAGTTCTTC
TRBV11-2	.	TRBJ2-6	.	CASSWSRLGANVLTF	TGTGCCAGCAGCTGGAGCCGTCTAGGGGCCAACGTCCTGACTTTC
TRBV6-5	TRBD1	TRBJ1-2	.	CASSGQGAQYGYTF	TGTGCCAGCAGTGGACAGGGGGCGCAGTATGGCTACACCTTC
TRBV27	TRBD2	TRBJ2-1	.	CASSSRLAGGPNEQFF	TGTGCCAGCAGTTCCAGACTAGCGGGGGGGCCTAATGAGCAGTTCTTC
TRBV28	.	TRBJ1-3	once	CASRTQGPSGNTIYF	TGTGCCAGCAGAACACAGGGCCCCTCTGGAAACACCATATATTTT